These 8 T cell receptor beta chains were all obtained from the same sample, sequenced in a study of blood T cell repertoires in COVID-19. The data were produced by immunoSEQ multiplex PCR, yet TCRdb's version contains in-frame clones alone and is incomplete. The table lists about 64,000 clones, roughly 75% of them singletons, with approximately 15% in the top ten. The specimen sequenced was peripheral blood. These receptors were collected from a man in his 60s with COVID-19, enrolled during active disease.

This chain connects TRBV5-6 to TRBJ2-7; possibly TRBD2 for D (6 bases). This CDR3 is built from 15 residues. V lost 1 base and J 4 bases, leaving 15 bases between the germline ends. From germline, CDR1 is SGHDT and CDR2 YYEEEE. The CDR3 DNA sequence: TGTGCCAGCAGCTTGTGGGTGACTAGTTCTTACGAGCAGTACTTC. Translating it yields CASSLWVTSSYEQYF.

The chain is built from TRBV9 and TRBJ2-3; 9 positions match TRBD2. Germline V gene data show CDR1 as SGDLS and CDR2 as YYNGEE. The CDR3 spans 15 residues. The V segment lost 4 bases and the J segment 5 bases; nucleotides outside the gene matches: 8. The CDR3: CASSPAGGSGDTQYF. The CDR3 DNA reads as TGTGCCAGCAGCCCCGCGGGGGGGTCCGGAGATACGCAGTATTTT.

This clone occurred a few times. The V call is TRBV5-1, the J call TRBJ1-2; a possible D gene is TRBD1 (6 bases). This CDR3 contains 13 residues. V was cut by 4 bases and J by 2 bases, with 9 bases left in between. Per germline, CDR1 SGHRS and CDR2 YFSETQ. The CDR3 bases are TGCGCCAGCAGCCACGGACAGAACTATGGCTACACCTTC. It encodes CASSHGQNYGYTF.

In its sample, this clone was seen a few times. V usage is TRBV11-2 and J usage is TRBJ2-1; D is perhaps TRBD2 (6 bases). Germline-derived CDR1 and CDR2 are SGHAT and FQNNGV. This CDR3 spans 16 amino acids. Trimming pared 3 bases from V and 3 bases from J, leaving 15 bases between. As DNA, the CDR3 is TGTGCCAGCAGCTTTGCCGGAGGGGCTGGCTACAATGAGCAGTTCTTC. Its translation: CASSFAGGAGYNEQFF.

The V gene is TRBV7-9, the J gene TRBJ1-6; 7 nucleotides match TRBD1. J lost 8 bases, V lost 5 bases, and 9 bases had no gene match. The length of the CDR3 is 15 residues. Per germline, CDR1 SEHNR and CDR2 FQNEAQ (reference sequence). CDR3 in amino acids: CASSNSGTAYSPLHF. The CDR3 nucleotides read TGTGCCAGCAGCAACTCCGGGACAGCGTATTCACCCCTCCACTTT.

This chain links TRBV6-6 with TRBJ1-2; D might be TRBD1 (6 bases). There are 15 residues in the CDR3. In germline, CDR1 is MNHNY, CDR2 SVGAGI (reference sequence). V lost 6 bases to trimming and J lost 7 bases, with 21 bases between them. CDR3 sequence (DNA): TGTGCCAGCAGGGGCCGGACAGAAGACTTTACTGGCTACACCTTC. It translates to CASRGRTEDFTGYTF.

The chain uses TRBV29-1 and TRBJ2-2, with TRBD1 as a possible D gene (5 bases). Germline CDR1 and CDR2: SQVTM and ANQGSEA. Trimming stripped 3 bases from V and 2 bases from J, with 7 bases between. The length of the CDR3 is 13 residues. The CDR3, as DNA: TGCAGCGTTGAGGGGCCTAACACCGGGGAGCTGTTTTTT. It encodes CSVEGPNTGELFF.

The J gene is TRBJ2-7, the V gene TRBV5-1, with 9 bases that match TRBD2. Germline lookup yields CDR1 SGHRS and CDR2 YFSETQ. With V trimmed by 6 bases and J by 5 bases, 12 bases remained unmatched. The CDR3 spans 15 residues. CDR3 coding DNA: TGCGCCAGCAAACTCTCCAGCGGGAGGAAGGACGAGCAGTACTTC. This translates into CASKLSSGRKDEQYF.